This T cell receptor (delta chain) is from a study of gamma-delta T cells after stem cell transplantation. TCRdb re-processed the RT-PCR reads via CATT. The sample holds fewer than 1,900 delta-chain clones; over 8% are singletons and the top ten take 20% to 25%. Sequenced material: gamma-delta T cells. The clonotype comes from a human donor. It is not recorded whose cells these are; they may come from a transplant donor.

The CDR3: CACDTIVLGDTPSYPDKLIF. In nucleotides, the CDR3 is TGTGCCTGTGACACCATTGTACTGGGGGATACACCTTCTTATCCCGATAAACTCATCTTT. The chain links TRDV2 to TRDJ1; 12 positions match TRDD3. The CDR3 sequence is 20 residues long. J lost 3 bases, V lost 0 bases, and 16 bases had no gene match. Per germline, CDR1 GEAIGNYY and CDR2 EKD.